This note documents a single TCR beta chain sequence. What it binds is not known. This sample stems from a study of cytomegalovirus exposure and HLA in healthy donors. Whole-study results and caveats: About 87% or about 30% of the time was how often most TCR beta V segments were productive, according to an earlier analysis. Reports indicate that TCR beta sequences accurately predicted the HLA-A and HLA-B alleles of most subjects.

The PCR had 60 Vbeta and 13 Jbeta primers. Method: immunoSEQ multiplex PCR; TCRdb's copy keeps in-frame clones and lacks some. Of about 150,000 clones listed, about 77% were seen once; the top ten hold roughly 3.8%. The sequence was obtained from a male donor in good health and CMV-seronegative. The specimen sequenced was PBMCs.

The CDR3 DNA reads TGTGCCAGCAGCTTAGGGGGAGATACGCAGTATTTT. It specifies CASSLGGDTQYF. V gene TRBV14 combines with J gene TRBJ2-3; the D gene is possibly TRBD1 (6 bases). V shed 5 bases and J shed 5 bases, with 8 bases lying between them. The CDR3 has 12 residues. Germline CDR1 SGHDN, CDR2 FVKESK.